This is a list of T cell receptor beta chains from one sample in a study of T-cell memory formation after mild COVID-19. TCRdb processed the 5' RACE reads anew with MiXCR; each CDR3 protein has one entry. The sample carries approximately 410,000 distinct CDR3 sequences, around 22% recorded once. Sequenced input: PBMCs or a T cell subset sorted from them (not recorded which). These receptors were obtained from an adult woman who had mild COVID-19 (a few samples of this study predate the infection). Cell type and time point are not known. Each CDR3 is given with its conserved first and last residue. Each record gives: J gene, CDR3 length, clone size, V gene, D gene, CDR3 DNA, CDR3 protein. D genes are given only for firm matches. Where a row states a size, it is once, few, many or the class of an expanded clone; other rows omit it.

TRBJ2-1	14	NA	TRBV4-2	TRBD1	TGTGCCAGCAGCCAAACGACAGGGGGCTTTCATCAGTTCTTC	CASSQTTGGFHQFF
TRBJ1-2	13	NA	TRBV2	NA	TGTGCCAGCAGTGAATCGACGGTCTATGGCTACACCTTC	CASSESTVYGYTF
TRBJ1-1	15	few	TRBV7-9	NA	TGTGCCAGCAGCCGATATTCCCGGGAGGGCACTGAAGCTTTCTTT	CASSRYSREGTEAFF
TRBJ2-2	16	few	TRBV5-1	NA	TGCGCCTCCATAGAGACCCCGGTCGGGAACACCGGGGAGCTGTTTTTT	CASIETPVGNTGELFF
TRBJ2-3	15	NA	TRBV30	NA	TGTGCCTGGAGTGTACAAGCAAGAAGCACAGATACGCAGTATTTT	CAWSVQARSTDTQYF
TRBJ1-5	15	NA	TRBV25-1	TRBD1	TGTGCCAGCAGTGGGGACAGGGGAAGCAATCAGCCCCAGCATTTT	CASSGDRGSNQPQHF
TRBJ1-2	14	few	TRBV19	NA	TGTGCCAGTAGCTCCGGGGCCCTCCTGCATGGCTACACCTTC	CASSSGALLHGYTF
TRBJ1-5	15	many	TRBV30	NA	TGTGCCTGGAGTCCGGGAGTAAATAGCAATCAGCCCCAGCATTTT	CAWSPGVNSNQPQHF
TRBJ1-1	16	once	TRBV5-4	TRBD1	TGTGCCAGCAGCCCAGACTTAGGACGGACAGGGTCTGAAGCTTTCTTT	CASSPDLGRTGSEAFF
TRBJ2-7	12	NA	TRBV29-1	NA	TGCAGCGTTAGCAGGGACCGCTACGAGCAGTACTTC	CSVSRDRYEQYF